The 25 T cell receptor beta chains listed next were all sequenced from one sample in a study of blood T cell repertoires in COVID-19. Profiling relied on immunoSEQ multiplex PCR, and the TCRdb table lists in-frame clones only, not all of them. In the table there are around 130,000 clones, 80% to 90% of which are singletons. Input material: peripheral blood. These receptors were obtained from a man aged 60-69 years with active or convalescent COVID-19.

This chain connects TRBV7-6 to TRBJ1-3, with 8 bases lining up with TRBD1. V dropped 1 base and J dropped 0; count of bases not matched to a gene: 8. The CDR3 consists of 18 residues. Germline V gene sequence: CDR1 SGHVS, CDR2 FNYEAQ. Written as DNA, the CDR3 is TGTGCCAGCAGCTTAGGTCCAGGGGGCCGACTCTCTGGAAACACCATATATTTT. It translates to CASSLGPGGRLSGNTIYF.

The rearrangement links TRBV9 to TRBJ2-1; TRBD2 matches 11 bases. The J segment lost 9 bases and the V segment lost 0 bases, leaving 8 bases of the junction unmatched. Germline-derived CDR1 and CDR2 are SGDLS and YYNGEE. The CDR3 consists of 16 residues. The CDR3 loop is CASSVGAASGRTEQFF. In nucleotides, the CDR3 is TGTGCCAGCAGCGTAGGGGCGGCTAGCGGGAGGACTGAGCAGTTCTTC.

This chain connects TRBV6-5 to TRBJ1-5; TRBD1 might be the D (5 bases). This CDR3 has 14 amino acids. V shed 0 bases and J shed 12 bases, with 15 bases lying between them. Germline CDR1 and CDR2: MNHEY and SVGAGI. The CDR3 loop reads CASSYSRQAQGQHF. The DNA of the CDR3 is TGTGCCAGCAGTTACTCGAGGCAGGCCCAGGGCCAGCATTTT.

The gene calls are TRBV9 and TRBJ1-1; D gene unclear. The CDR3 is 15 residues long. Germline V gene data show CDR1 as SGDLS and CDR2 as YYNGEE. Trimming pared 2 bases from V and 7 bases from J, leaving 18 bases between. The CDR3 DNA is TGTGCCAGCAGCGTCCTCAAGGCGGGAGTTGGTGAAGCTTTCTTT. This translates into CASSVLKAGVGEAFF.

V gene TRBV28 combines with J gene TRBJ2-3; D not resolved. CDR1 and CDR2 from the germline V gene are MDHEN and SYDVKM. Trimming left V 2 bases short and J 3 bases short, with 6 bases between. The CDR3 spans 13 residues. The CDR3 sequence is CASSLPVTDTQYF. As DNA, the CDR3 is TGTGCCAGCAGTTTACCAGTAACAGATACGCAGTATTTT. The full variable domain, completed using reference TRBV28 and TRBJ2-3, is DVKVTQSSRYLVKRTGEKVFLECVQDMDHENMFWYRQDPGLGLRLIYFSYDVKMKEKGDIPEGYSVSREKKERFSLILESASTNQTSMYLCASSLPVTDTQYFGPGTRLTVL.

This clone was observed a few times. The chain employs TRBV28 and TRBJ2-5; D is possibly TRBD1 (6 bases). The germline V gene has CDR1 MDHEN and CDR2 SYDVKM. The V end lost 7 bases, the J end lost 0 bases, and 12 bases lay between the germline ends. The CDR3 has 14 residues. This CDR3 is CASTLGGYQETQYF. The CDR3 nucleotides are TGTGCCAGCACCCTAGGGGGTTACCAAGAGACCCAGTACTTC. Looking up the rest from reference TRBV28 and TRBJ2-5 gives the full variable domain: DVKVTQSSRYLVKRTGEKVFLECVQDMDHENMFWYRQDPGLGLRLIYFSYDVKMKEKGDIPEGYSVSREKKERFSLILESASTNQTSMYLCASTLGGYQETQYFGPGTRLLVL.

V usage is TRBV7-9 and J usage is TRBJ2-3; TRBD2 matches 9 bases. Germline CDR1 and CDR2: SEHNR and FQNEAQ (reference sequence). The junction had 11 bases not matched to a gene; V was cut back by 11 bases and J by 2 bases. The CDR3 has 15 residues. The CDR3 spells CAGSEVAGVTDTQYF. The CDR3 DNA reads as TGTGCCGGCTCAGAGGTAGCGGGGGTCACAGATACGCAGTATTTT.

This CDR3 reads CASSRGDMNTEAFF. DNA of the CDR3: TGTGCCAGCAGCCGAGGGGACATGAACACTGAAGCTTTCTTT. The chain joins TRBV7-9 to TRBJ1-1, with D possibly matching TRBD1 (6 bases). The CDR3 contains 14 residues. Germline V gives CDR1 SEHNR, CDR2 FQNEAQ (reference sequence). The germline V and J ends were trimmed by 5 bases and 0 bases, with 10 bases remaining between them.

The gene calls are TRBV9 and TRBJ1-1; 10 positions agree with TRBD1. V shed 3 bases and J 7 bases; nucleotides not matched to a gene: 6. CDR1 and CDR2 from the germline V gene are SGDLS and YYNGEE. The CDR3 has 14 residues. CDR3 DNA: TGTGCCAGCAGCGCATGGACAGGGGGTGATGAAGCTTTCTTT. It is translated as CASSAWTGGDEAFF.

This chain uses TRBV29-1 with TRBJ2-7, with 9 bases lining up with TRBD1. CDR3 length equals 16 residues. Looked up from germline, CDR1 is SQVTM and CDR2 is ANQGSEA. After removal of 6 bases from V and 0 bases from J, the junction contained 12 bases not matched to a gene. The DNA of the CDR3 is TGCAGCGTAGGACAGGGGACCGGGACTAACTCCTACGAGCAGTACTTC. Translated: CSVGQGTGTNSYEQYF.

CDR3 bases: TGTGCCAGCAGCAGGGGGCTCGGGGCCAACGTCCTGACTTTC. Protein product: CASSRGLGANVLTF. The chain combines TRBV6-2 or TRBV6-3 with TRBJ2-6; TRBD1 matches at 8 bases. The junction had 2 bases not matched to a gene; V was cut back by 6 bases and J by 4 bases. The germline CDR1 and CDR2 sequences are MNHEY and SVGEGT. This CDR3 is built from 14 residues.

The rearrangement joins TRBV5-5 to TRBJ1-5; 8 bases match TRBD1. The ends lost 3 bases at V and 4 bases at J; junction bases unmatched: 6. The CDR3 length is 15 residues. CDR1 SGHKS and CDR2 YYEKEE come from the germline V gene (reference sequence). CDR3 in DNA: TGTGCCAGCAGCTGGGGGACAGGAGAGAATCAGCCCCAGCATTTT. This sequence encodes CASSWGTGENQPQHF.

V usage is TRBV6-2 or TRBV6-3 and J usage is TRBJ1-2; D is unclear. Germline V gene data show CDR1 as MNHEY and CDR2 as SVGEGT. Trimming left V 3 bases short and J 4 bases short, with 12 bases between. The CDR3 sequence is 14 residues long. CDR3 in DNA: TGTGCCAGCAGTTATACAGTTGGGCCCTATGGCTACACCTTC. This sequence encodes CASSYTVGPYGYTF.

The V gene is TRBV13, the J gene TRBJ1-3; a weak D match, TRBD1 (6 bases). Trimming pared 9 bases from V and 2 bases from J, leaving 14 bases between. This CDR3 contains 14 residues. Germline CDR1 and CDR2: PRHDT and FYEKMQ (reference sequence). Here the CDR3 reads CASLLTGPGNTIYF. Written as DNA, the CDR3 is TGTGCCAGTCTGTTAACAGGGCCTGGAAACACCATATATTTT.

This rearrangement joins TRBV7-8 to TRBJ2-1, with TRBD2 matching 9 bases. The CDR3 loop spans 15 amino acids. V trimming: 5 bases; J trimming: 5 bases; junction bases outside the gene matches: 7. The germline gives CDR1 SGHVS, CDR2 FQNEAQ. CDR3 protein: CASSQGTSRHNEQFF. As DNA, the CDR3 is TGTGCCAGCAGCCAGGGGACTAGCAGACACAATGAGCAGTTCTTC.

J is TRBJ1-6 and V is TRBV5-4; D is possibly TRBD1 (5 bases). The germline CDR1 and CDR2 sequences are SGHNT and YYREEE (reference sequence). Trimming took off 2 bases at V and 2 bases at J, with 11 bases between the two ends. The CDR3 has 16 residues. The CDR3 DNA sequence: TGTGCCAGCAGCTTCGGGGGGACTGCCTATAATTCACCCCTCCACTTT. Translation: CASSFGGTAYNSPLHF.

This sequence joins TRBV3-1 (or the pseudogene TRBV3-2) and TRBJ2-1, with 8 positions matching TRBD2. Germline-derived CDR1 and CDR2 are LGHDT and YNNKEL (reference sequence). The CDR3 sequence is 16 residues long. Losses at the gene ends were 4 bases for V and 0 bases for J; bases not matched to a gene: 5. DNA of the CDR3: TGTGCCAGCAGCCTCGAGCGGGAGAGCTCCTACAATGAGCAGTTCTTC. Amino acids: CASSLERESSYNEQFF.

The gene calls are TRBV5-1 and TRBJ1-2; D might be TRBD1 (5 bases). V lost 2 bases to trimming and J lost 2 bases, with 10 bases between them. This CDR3 has 14 amino acids. CDR1 SGHRS and CDR2 YFSETQ come from the germline V gene. DNA of the CDR3: TGCGCCAGCAGCTTCGGGACTGCCAACTATGGCTACACCTTC. It translates to CASSFGTANYGYTF.

This clone was observed once. V is TRBV9 and J is TRBJ1-3; D not certain. This CDR3 comprises 11 residues. Germline V gene lookup returns CDR1 SGDLS and CDR2 YYNGEE. Trimming cost V 4 bases and J 5 bases, with 4 bases left between them. The CDR3 loop reads CASSSRNTIYF. CDR3 DNA sequence: TGTGCCAGCAGCAGCCGAAACACCATATATTTT.

The CDR3 sequence: CASSLEQEETQYF. CDR3 DNA: TGCGCCAGCAGCTTGGAACAGGAGGAGACCCAGTACTTC. The V gene is TRBV5-1, the J gene TRBJ2-5; D may be TRBD1 (5 bases). Deletions cut 0 bases from V and 5 bases from J, with 8 bases between. Germline V gene data show CDR1 as SGHRS and CDR2 as YFSETQ. The CDR3 contains 13 residues.

This clone was recorded a few times. This chain joins TRBV19 and TRBJ2-7; 9 nucleotides agree with TRBD2. Germline CDR1 LNHDA, CDR2 SQIVND (reference sequence). The CDR3 consists of 16 residues. Trimming removed 7 bases from V and 2 bases from J; junction bases left unmatched: 12. CDR3 residues: CASKAVGGRAPYEQYF. CDR3 bases: TGTGCCAGTAAAGCGGTCGGCGGGAGGGCCCCCTACGAGCAGTACTTC.

The chain carries TRBV11-2 and TRBJ2-3, with 11 bases fitting TRBD1. Trimming took 5 bases from V and 0 from J; bases not matched to a gene: 7. This CDR3 comprises 17 residues. The germline gives CDR1 SGHAT, CDR2 FQNNGV. The chain's CDR3 is CASSLRGQGASTDTQYF. CDR3 in DNA: TGTGCCAGCAGCCTTCGAGGACAGGGGGCTAGCACAGATACGCAGTATTTT.

The J gene is TRBJ1-1, the V gene TRBV5-6; D is uncertain. The CDR3 is 14 amino acids. Trimming took off 2 bases at V and 4 bases at J, with 12 bases between the two ends. Germline CDR1 is SGHDT and CDR2 is YYEEEE. The CDR3 DNA reads TGTGCCAGCAGCTTCACCGGGTTCACCACTGAAGCTTTCTTT. It encodes CASSFTGFTTEAFF. Combining the CDR3 with reference TRBV5-6 and TRBJ1-1 gives the whole variable domain DAGVTQSPTHLIKTRGQQVTLRCSPKSGHDTVSWYQQALGQGPQFIFQYYEEEERQRGNFPDRFSGHQFPNYSSELNVNALLLGDSALYLCASSFTGFTTEAFFGQGTRLTVV.

Turning to this clone: This CDR3 fails to terminate in the conserved phenylalanine or tryptophan, so it likely reflects a read error. The DNA is left out, because the CDR3 cannot be placed on it with certainty; the CDR3 is given as TCRdb lists it. The chain carries TRBV7-3 and TRBJ2-7; the table's D call TRBD1 went unverified against the DNA. The CDR3 length is 13 residues, termini included. Germline V gene lookup returns CDR1 SGHTA and CDR2 FQGTGA. The CDR3 loop reads CASGTNRIRGHRD.

The rearrangement links TRBV7-9 to TRBJ2-3; TRBD2 aligns across 14 bases. With V trimmed by 5 bases and J by 1 base, 8 bases remained unmatched. Per the germline V gene, CDR1 is SEHNR and CDR2 is FQNEAQ (reference sequence). CDR3 size: 18 residues. CDR3 sequence: CASSPPLGLAGGTDTQYF. DNA of the CDR3: TGTGCCAGCAGCCCCCCTTTGGGACTAGCGGGGGGCACAGATACGCAGTATTTT. Combining the CDR3 with reference TRBV7-9 and TRBJ2-3 gives the whole variable domain DTGVSQNPRHKITKRGQNVTFRCDPISEHNRLYWYRQTLGQGPEFLTYFQNEAQLEKSRLLSDRFSAERPKGSFSTLEIQRTEQGDSAMYLCASSPPLGLAGGTDTQYFGPGTRLTVL.